This is a list of T cell receptor beta chains from one sample in a study of blood T cell repertoires in COVID-19. The table came from immunoSEQ multiplex PCR; TCRdb's copy has only in-frame clones and leaves some out. Here the sample spans some 120,000 clones, approximately 85% being singletons. Sequencing used peripheral blood. All receptors derive from a man aged 70-80 years with acute or convalescent COVID-19. Both conserved end residues are part of each CDR3. D genes are given only for firm matches. Clone size is stated in some rows and not others, as once, few, many or a class when expanded.

>few|-|TRBV7-2|TRBJ1-2
TGTGCCAGCAGCTTAGGGGCAGGCTATGGCTACACCTTC
CASSLGAGYGYTF
>-|TRBD2|TRBV4-2|TRBJ2-7
TGTGCCAGCAGCCTGGGACTAGCGGGAGCAGGCACCTACGAGCAGTACTTC
CASSLGLAGAGTYEQYF
>-|TRBD2|TRBV6-1|TRBJ2-7
TGTGCCAGCAGTGAAAAGGTGTTCTCGGGGGGGAGCTCCTACGAGCAGTACTTC
CASSEKVFSGGSSYEQYF
>-|-|TRBV28|TRBJ1-5
TGTGCCAGCACGAGTAGGGGAGGACAGCCCCAGCATTTT
CASTSRGGQPQHF
>-|TRBD1|TRBV6-6|TRBJ1-6
TGTGCCAGCAGTGCCAACAGGGGGCGCAAATCACCCCTCCACTTT
CASSANRGRKSPLHF
>-|TRBD1|TRBV29-1|TRBJ1-1
TGCAGCGTTAGACAGGGCTGGACTGAAGCTTTCTTT
CSVRQGWTEAFF
>-|-|TRBV21-1|TRBJ2-7
TGTGCCAGGGGGGGCTCAGGGGGACATCGGAGGGAGCAGTACTTC
CARGGSGGHRREQYF
>-|TRBD2|TRBV5-1|TRBJ2-2
TGCGCCAGCAGCTTTTCCCCTAGCGGGAGCGGAGCCGGGGAGCTGTTTTTT
CASSFSPSGSGAGELFF
>-|TRBD1|TRBV29-1|TRBJ1-5
TGCAGCGTTGTCCTTAGGGCGACAGGGGGCAATCAGCCCCAGCATTTT
CSVVLRATGGNQPQHF
>many|TRBD1|TRBV9|TRBJ1-2
TGTGCCAGCAGCGTAGCTCAGGGGGGTTATGGCTACACCTTC
CASSVAQGGYGYTF
>-|-|TRBV2|TRBJ2-1
TGTGCCAGCAGTGAAGCGGGGAGGGGGATCTACAATGAGCAGTTCTTC
CASSEAGRGIYNEQFF
>-|-|TRBV28|TRBJ1-2
TGTGCCAGCAGTCCAGACAGGCTTTATGGCTACACCTTC
CASSPDRLYGYTF
>few|-|TRBV5-6|TRBJ1-2
TGTGCCAGCAGCCAGACCGGGATACTGGGGGGCTACACCTTC
CASSQTGILGGYTF
>-|TRBD1|TRBV6-2/TRBV6-3|TRBJ2-3
TGTGCCAGCGGCCTTGAACAGGGGGATACGCAGTATTTT
CASGLEQGDTQYF
>-|-|TRBV7-9|TRBJ1-1
TGTGCCAGCAGCTCGATCGCGATTGGAGCTTTCTTT
CASSSIAIGAFF
>-|-|TRBV25-1|TRBJ2-7
TGTGCCAGCAGGAACAGGAACGACTACGAGCAGTACTTC
CASRNRNDYEQYF
>-|TRBD2|TRBV2|TRBJ2-1
TGTGCCAGCAGTGATAATACGGGGGGGACCAATGAGCAGTTCTTC
CASSDNTGGTNEQFF
>-|TRBD1|TRBV7-9|TRBJ1-5
TGTGCCAGCAGCTTAGGGGGACAGGGCCAGCCCCAGCATTTT
CASSLGGQGQPQHF
>-|-|TRBV2|TRBJ2-2
TGTGCCAGCAGTGAACGGGAAAGAGGGCTGTTTTTT
CASSERERGLFF
>-|-|TRBV4-1|TRBJ1-6
TGCGCCAGCAGCCAAGGTTTGGACAGTCGTTCACCCCTCCACTTT
CASSQGLDSRSPLHF
>-|TRBD1|TRBV5-4|TRBJ1-1
TGTGCCAGCAGCTTGGACAGGGGGCCAGCTTTCTTT
CASSLDRGPAFF
>-|TRBD1|TRBV6-6|TRBJ2-1
TGTGCCAGCAGTTACAACAGGGGAGACAATGAGCAGTTCTTC
CASSYNRGDNEQFF
>-|TRBD1|TRBV29-1|TRBJ2-4
TGCAGCGTTGGCGGACAGGGAAGTGACATTCAGTACTTC
CSVGGQGSDIQYF
>few|-|TRBV5-1|TRBJ1-4
TGCGCCAGCAGCTACGCGGCAACTAATGAAAAACTGTTTTTT
CASSYAATNEKLFF
>-|TRBD1|TRBV27|TRBJ2-3
TGTGCCAGCAGTTTAGCTCGGACAGGGGGGACAGATACGCAGTATTTT
CASSLARTGGTDTQYF
>-|TRBD1|TRBV2|TRBJ1-5
TGTGCCAGCAGACATGGGGACAGGGGCCATCAGCCCCAGCATTTT
CASRHGDRGHQPQHF
>once|-|TRBV30|TRBJ1-1
TGTGCCTGGAGTGTAGGGGGAACGACTGAAGCTTTCTTT
CAWSVGGTTEAFF
>medium-sized|-|TRBV7-9|TRBJ1-2
TGTGCCAGCAGCTTAGTCCGGACAGCCTCCTATGGCTACACCTTC
CASSLVRTASYGYTF
>-|-|TRBV11-3|TRBJ1-1
TGTGCCAGCAGCTTAGGGCAGAACACTGAAGCTTTCTTT
CASSLGQNTEAFF
>few|TRBD1|TRBV6-5|TRBJ1-2
TGTGCCAGCAGCCGGGGACAGGGAACTTATGGCTACACCTTC
CASSRGQGTYGYTF